The rows below give T cell receptor beta chains drawn from one sample of a study of response to subunit inactivated influenza vaccine. TCRdb itself ran the RT-PCR reads through MiXCR, one entry per CDR3 protein. Of roughly 540,000 distinct CDR3 sequences in the sample, around 21% are singletons; the top ten hold 2.5% to 3.5%. Another study also made use of these data, one on T cells expressing NK-cell markers.

The sample here was CD4+ T cells sorted from PBMCs, taken roughly 13 days after vaccination. The receptors originated from a middle-aged man who received an inactivated influenza vaccine. Both conserved end residues are part of each CDR3. The D gene is left open where the match is weak. Clone size appears in some rows only: once, few, many, or a class for an expanded clone.

v_call: TRBV7-9; clone_size: .; j_call: TRBJ2-7; d_call: .; cdr3_aa: CASSLAPGKQYF; cdr3_nt: TGTGCCAGCAGCTTAGCACCGGGGAAGCAGTACTTC
v_call: TRBV20-1; clone_size: .; j_call: TRBJ2-7; d_call: TRBD2; cdr3_aa: CSASPAGGDYEQYF; cdr3_nt: TGCAGTGCTTCCCCGGCGGGGGGGGACTACGAGCAGTACTTC
v_call: TRBV20-1; clone_size: few; j_call: TRBJ1-3; d_call: TRBD1; cdr3_aa: CSAKGQGGGNTIYF; cdr3_nt: TGCAGTGCGAAGGGACAGGGAGGAGGAAACACCATATATTTT
v_call: TRBV11-2; clone_size: .; j_call: TRBJ1-1; d_call: .; cdr3_aa: CASSLGRYTEAFF; cdr3_nt: TGTGCCAGCAGCCTGGGGCGTTACACTGAAGCTTTCTTT
v_call: TRBV20-1; clone_size: .; j_call: TRBJ1-2; d_call: .; cdr3_aa: CSARAGHNYGYTF; cdr3_nt: TGCAGTGCTAGAGCCGGACACAACTATGGCTACACCTTC
v_call: TRBV11-2; clone_size: .; j_call: TRBJ1-1; d_call: .; cdr3_aa: CASSLVENLNTEAFF; cdr3_nt: TGTGCCAGCAGCTTAGTCGAAAATTTGAACACTGAAGCTTTCTTT
v_call: TRBV7-3; clone_size: .; j_call: TRBJ2-1; d_call: .; cdr3_aa: CASSLLAFEQFF; cdr3_nt: TGTGCCAGCAGCTTACTAGCTTTTGAGCAGTTCTTC
v_call: TRBV7-2; clone_size: few; j_call: TRBJ2-5; d_call: TRBD2; cdr3_aa: CASSAPPGGETQYF; cdr3_nt: TGTGCCAGCAGCGCCCCCCCGGGGGGGGAGACCCAGTACTTC
v_call: TRBV7-2; clone_size: .; j_call: TRBJ2-1; d_call: TRBD2; cdr3_aa: CASSLYLAGGRDEQFF; cdr3_nt: TGTGCCAGCAGCTTGTACTTAGCGGGGGGAAGGGATGAGCAGTTCTTC
v_call: TRBV20-1; clone_size: .; j_call: TRBJ1-1; d_call: .; cdr3_aa: CSARITANTEAFF; cdr3_nt: TGCAGTGCTAGGATAACAGCTAACACTGAAGCTTTCTTT
v_call: TRBV20-1; clone_size: .; j_call: TRBJ2-7; d_call: TRBD2; cdr3_aa: CSARDLLAGGLTYEQYF; cdr3_nt: TGCAGTGCTAGAGATTTACTAGCGGGGGGCCTTACCTACGAGCAGTACTTC
v_call: TRBV29-1; clone_size: many; j_call: TRBJ2-1; d_call: .; cdr3_aa: CSVGGFVRPYNEQFF; cdr3_nt: TGCAGCGTTGGCGGGTTTGTTCGGCCATACAATGAGCAGTTCTTC
v_call: TRBV20-1; clone_size: .; j_call: TRBJ2-3; d_call: .; cdr3_aa: CSARDWGERNTQYF; cdr3_nt: TGCAGTGCTAGAGATTGGGGGGAGAGGAATACGCAGTATTTT
v_call: TRBV7-9; clone_size: .; j_call: TRBJ2-7; d_call: .; cdr3_aa: CASSQNHYEQYF; cdr3_nt: TGTGCCAGCAGCCAAAATCACTACGAGCAGTACTTC
v_call: TRBV11-1; clone_size: .; j_call: TRBJ2-7; d_call: .; cdr3_aa: CASSLGGVPNEQYF; cdr3_nt: TGTGCCAGCAGCTTAGGGGGAGTTCCAAACGAGCAGTACTTC
v_call: TRBV5-1; clone_size: .; j_call: TRBJ2-3; d_call: .; cdr3_aa: CASSPSGADTQYF; cdr3_nt: TGCGCCAGCAGCCCCTCCGGGGCAGATACGCAGTATTTT
v_call: TRBV5-1; clone_size: .; j_call: TRBJ1-2; d_call: .; cdr3_aa: CASSLAQTEYGYTF; cdr3_nt: TGCGCCAGCAGCTTGGCCCAGACAGAGTATGGCTACACCTTC
v_call: TRBV6-2/TRBV6-3; clone_size: .; j_call: TRBJ1-1; d_call: TRBD1; cdr3_aa: CASSPQGASMNTEAFF; cdr3_nt: TGTGCCAGCAGTCCACAGGGGGCTTCCATGAACACTGAAGCTTTCTTT
v_call: TRBV7-2; clone_size: few; j_call: TRBJ1-2; d_call: .; cdr3_aa: CASSFTGTEIQRGYTF; cdr3_nt: TGTGCCAGCAGCTTTACCGGGACCGAGATCCAAAGAGGCTACACCTTC
v_call: TRBV6-2/TRBV6-3; clone_size: .; j_call: TRBJ2-1; d_call: TRBD1; cdr3_aa: CASSTKGAGEQFF; cdr3_nt: TGTGCCAGCAGTACAAAGGGGGCGGGTGAGCAGTTCTTC
v_call: TRBV20-1; clone_size: .; j_call: TRBJ2-1; d_call: .; cdr3_aa: CSARRLDRDEQFF; cdr3_nt: TGCAGTGCTAGAAGACTAGACCGGGATGAGCAGTTCTTC
v_call: TRBV12-3/TRBV12-4; clone_size: .; j_call: TRBJ2-6; d_call: TRBD1; cdr3_aa: CASSQPLRQGSSGANVLTF; cdr3_nt: TGTGCCAGCAGCCAGCCCCTTAGACAGGGGAGCTCTGGGGCCAACGTCCTGACTTTC